This TCR beta chain is drawn from a study of blood T cells in healthy people across ages. This clonotype was seen a handful of times. The V gene's germline CDR1 is LGHNA and CDR2 YSLEER. This CDR3 is built from 16 residues. V was trimmed by 2 bases and J by 5 bases, leaving 15 bases between them. Primers used in a second PCR of roughly 6 to 12 cycles were a sample-barcoded 5' primer and a J-beta primer mix. In TCRdb, the 5' RACE reads were re-called with MiXCR into one record per CDR3 protein. The sample has around 820,000 distinct CDR3 sequences; about 25% are singletons. These data are also associated with another study on T cells of mothers and their children.

The V gene is TRBV4-3, the J gene TRBJ1-4; D uncertain. The sequence derives from a boy younger than 18 in good health. The sample comprised blood. The CDR3 sequence is CASSQKAGAGNEKLFF. CDR3 bases: TGCGCCAGCAGCCAAAAGGCGGGAGCTGGGAATGAAAAACTGTTTTTT.